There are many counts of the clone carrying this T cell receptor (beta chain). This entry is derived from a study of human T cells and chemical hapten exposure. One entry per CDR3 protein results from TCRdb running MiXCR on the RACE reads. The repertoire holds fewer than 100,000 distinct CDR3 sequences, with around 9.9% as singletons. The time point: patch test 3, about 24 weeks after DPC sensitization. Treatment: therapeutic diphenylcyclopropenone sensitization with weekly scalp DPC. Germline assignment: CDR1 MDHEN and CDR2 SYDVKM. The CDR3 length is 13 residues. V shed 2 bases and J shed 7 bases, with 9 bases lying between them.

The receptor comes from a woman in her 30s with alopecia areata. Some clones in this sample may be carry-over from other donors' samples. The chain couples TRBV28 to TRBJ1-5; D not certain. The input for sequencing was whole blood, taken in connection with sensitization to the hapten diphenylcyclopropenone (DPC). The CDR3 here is CASSLSFPQPQHF. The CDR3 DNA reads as TGTGCCAGCAGTTTAAGCTTTCCGCAGCCCCAGCATTTT.